These 30 T cell receptor beta chains came from one sample sequenced in a study of T-cell reconstitution after alpha-beta-depleted transplantation in children. Preparation of the TCRbeta library used unique molecular identifiers. TCRdb passed the PCR reads through MiXCR, listing each CDR3 protein once. The data hold hundreds of thousands of distinct CDR3 sequences, with approximately 9% observed a single time. The sample in question was PBMCs from the stem cell graft donor, obtained from the stem cell graft. These receptors were taken from a human donor who donated a stem cell graft to a child with acute lymphoblastic leukemia.

The chain joins TRBV27 to TRBJ2-5; 7 nucleotides agree with TRBD2. Unmatched junction bases numbered 5, after V lost 1 base and J lost 0 bases. The germline V gene has CDR1 MNHEY and CDR2 SMNVEV (reference sequence). The CDR3 is 16 residues long. CDR3 region: CASSLYGGENQETQYF. The CDR3 DNA reads as TGTGCCAGCAGTTTATATGGGGGGGAAAACCAAGAGACCCAGTACTTC.

There are many counts of this clonotype. The chain is built from TRBV20-1 and TRBJ1-2; perhaps TRBD1 as D (6 bases). This CDR3 spans 15 amino acids. Germline V gene data show CDR1 as DFQATT and CDR2 as SNEGSKA (reference sequence). With 3 bases removed from V and 0 bases from J, the gap between germline ends came to 14 bases. In nucleotides, the CDR3 is TGCAGTGCTAGCATAAACAGGGCCTCTAACTATGGCTACACCTTC. The encoded protein is CSASINRASNYGYTF.

The table lists this clonotype with many counts. The junction differs from germline at one of its ends, possibly a read error. The V gene is TRBV6-5, the J gene TRBJ1-1, with a possible D match to TRBD1 (5 bases). Germline V gene sequence: CDR1 MNHEY, CDR2 SVGAGI. The CDR3 is made up of 14 amino acids. The DNA of the CDR3 is TGTGCCAGCATTCTCGGGGCCGAAAACACTGAAGTTTTCTTT. Translating gives CASILGAENTEVFF.

This clonotype was seen many times. This rearrangement joins TRBV3-1 to TRBJ2-5; 10 bases map to TRBD2. With 1 base clipped from V and 1 base from J, the junction kept 3 bases outside the gene matches. Germline CDR1 reads LGHDT; CDR2 reads YNNKEL (reference sequence). This CDR3 comprises 16 residues. The CDR3 sequence: CASSQVASGGQETQYF. Here the CDR3 DNA reads TGTGCCAGCAGCCAAGTGGCTAGCGGGGGCCAAGAGACCCAGTACTTC.

The sample holds a few counts of this clonotype. V is TRBV5-1 and J is TRBJ1-2; D remains unclear. Trimming took 6 bases from V and 4 from J, leaving 16 bases between them. Germline loops: CDR1 SGHRS, CDR2 YFSETQ. This CDR3 contains 14 residues. CDR3 sequence reads: CASTSAAGPYGYTF. In nucleotides, the CDR3 is TGCGCCAGCACCAGTGCCGCAGGTCCCTATGGCTACACCTTC.

This chain connects TRBV4-2 to TRBJ1-2; the D gene is possibly TRBD1 (6 bases). Trimming removed 0 bases at V and 5 bases at J, with 13 bases between. The CDR3 extends over 15 amino acids. Germline values: CDR1 LGHNA, CDR2 YNFKEQ. The CDR3 DNA sequence: TGTGCCAGCAGCCAAGAACGAGGACAGTGGTATGGCTACACCTTC. Translated, it gives CASSQERGQWYGYTF.

The chain combines TRBV6-4 with TRBJ2-7; TRBD2 matches 10 bases. There are 15 residues in the CDR3. Germline lookup yields CDR1 MRHNA and CDR2 SNTAGT. V shed 4 bases, J shed 2 bases, and the junction held 5 bases outside the gene matches. DNA of the CDR3: TGTGCCAGCAGTGTACTAGCGGGGTCAACCTACGAGCAGTACTTC. Amino acid sequence: CASSVLAGSTYEQYF.

The chain combines TRBV28 with TRBJ1-2, with D perhaps TRBD1 (5 bases). Trimming took off 4 bases at V and 8 bases at J, with 14 bases between the two ends. The CDR3 loop spans 13 amino acids. CDR1 and CDR2 (germline): MDHEN, SYDVKM. The CDR3 nucleotides read TGTGCCAGCAGTTGGGGGAGGGAGGGAGGCTACACCTTC. Translating gives CASSWGREGGYTF.

The V gene is TRBV28, the J gene TRBJ2-7; 8 bases fit TRBD1. CDR3 size: 15 residues. The trim removed 10 bases at V and 7 bases at J, leaving 18 bases unmatched. Germline CDR1 is MDHEN and CDR2 is SYDVKM. CDR3 DNA sequence: TGTGCCATGGGCCCCGGACAGGGTACATCTGGGGAGCAGTACTTC. Protein product: CAMGPGQGTSGEQYF.

This clonotype was seen only a few times. J is TRBJ2-2 and V is TRBV7-2; no reliable D call. Trimming took 0 bases from V and 4 from J, leaving 3 bases between them. Germline CDR1 and CDR2: SGHTA and FQGNSA. The CDR3 length is 13 residues. CDR3 sequence (DNA): TGTGCCAGCAGCTTAGCGGCCACCGGGGAGCTGTTTTTT. Translating gives CASSLAATGELFF.

To note about this clonotype: A clone one base away is much larger, so this may be a read error. The CDR3 here is CASAGGGDAGELFF. CDR3 bases: TGTGCCAGTGCTGGGGGAGGGGACGCCGGGGAGCTGTTTTTT. The chain combines TRBV12-3 or TRBV12-4 with TRBJ2-2; 7 bases map to TRBD2. The CDR3 runs to 14 residues. V dropped 9 bases and J dropped 6; count of bases not matched to a gene: 10.

This clonotype was counted many times. V and J are TRBV7-6 and TRBJ1-2, with unresolved D. Germline V gives CDR1 SGHVS, CDR2 FNYEAQ. Trimming shortened V by 1 base and J by 5 bases, and 11 bases separated the two germline ends. This CDR3 is 14 amino acids long. This CDR3 reads CASSLVTDGYGYTF. CDR3 DNA: TGTGCCAGCAGCTTAGTGACCGATGGATATGGCTACACCTTC.

The sample holds many counts of this clonotype. This chain connects TRBV5-1 to TRBJ2-3; TRBD2 aligns across 8 bases. J lost 3 bases, V lost 1 base, and 7 bases had no gene match. The CDR3 runs to 16 residues. From germline, CDR1 is SGHRS and CDR2 YFSETQ. CDR3: CASSLPSGGVTDTQYF. The CDR3 nucleotides are TGCGCCAGCAGCTTGCCCAGCGGGGGAGTAACAGATACGCAGTATTTT.

The J gene is TRBJ2-1, the V gene TRBV19, with 11 bases aligning to TRBD2. The germline V gene has CDR1 LNHDA and CDR2 SQIVND (reference sequence). This CDR3 is built from 18 residues. The V segment lost 5 bases and the J segment 8 bases; nucleotides outside the gene matches: 17. Here the CDR3 reads CASSPTGSGGAGGYEQFF. In nucleotides, the CDR3 is TGTGCCAGTAGTCCCACGGGTAGCGGGGGGGCAGGTGGTTATGAGCAGTTCTTC.

This clonotype occurred a few times. The rearrangement joins TRBV29-1 to TRBJ2-3, with D tentatively TRBD1 (5 bases). The ends were cut back, 5 bases at V and 3 bases at J, with 15 bases in the middle. The V gene's germline CDR1 is SQVTM and CDR2 ANQGSEA. The CDR3 sequence is 14 residues long. As DNA, the CDR3 is TGCAGCGTTTTCCAGGGCCTCGCGACAGATACGCAGTATTTT. Its translation is CSVFQGLATDTQYF.

This clonotype was seen ten or more times. The CDR3 here is CASSVAGLSYEQYF. The DNA for the CDR3 is TGTGCCAGCAGCGTCGCAGGCCTTTCCTACGAGCAGTACTTC. The V call is TRBV9, the J call TRBJ2-7; D unclear. CDR1 and CDR2 (germline): SGDLS, YYNGEE. V lost 2 bases to trimming and J lost 1 base, with 10 bases between them. CDR3 length: 14 amino acids.

This clonotype has only a few counts. V usage is TRBV30 and J usage is TRBJ2-1; 9 nucleotides match TRBD2. This CDR3 comprises 17 residues. Per germline, CDR1 GTSNPN and CDR2 SVGIG (reference sequence). Trimming took 2 bases from V and 9 from J; bases not matched to a gene: 17. CDR3 protein: CAWSFSLGAGGHGEQFF. The CDR3 DNA is TGTGCCTGGAGTTTTTCCCTTGGAGCGGGGGGTCATGGTGAGCAGTTCTTC. Filled out from reference TRBV30 and TRBJ2-1, the complete variable domain reads SQTIHQWPATLVQPVGSPLSLECTVEGTSNPNLYWYRQAAGRGLQLLFYSVGIGQISSEVPQNLSASRPQDRQFILSSKKLLLSDSGFYLCAWSFSLGAGGHGEQFFGPGTRLTVL.

This clonotype occurred many times. The J gene is TRBJ2-7, the V gene TRBV4-3; 10 nucleotides agree with TRBD2. CDR3 length equals 17 residues. Per germline, CDR1 LGHNA and CDR2 YSLEER. V lost 0 bases, J lost 7 bases, and 12 bases stayed unmatched. The CDR3 DNA reads as TGCGCCAGCAGCCAAGATATTGCGAGCGGGGGGGCGAGAGAGCAGTACTTC. It yields the protein CASSQDIASGGAREQYF.

CDR3 in amino acids: CASSQDPGQGAYEQYF. The CDR3 DNA follows: TGCGCCAGCAGCCAAGACCCGGGACAGGGGGCTTACGAGCAGTACTTC. The rearrangement joins TRBV4-1 to TRBJ2-7; 12 bases fit TRBD1. CDR3 length: 16 amino acids. V shed 0 bases, J shed 4 bases, and the junction held 4 bases outside the gene matches. Germline CDR1 is MGHRA and CDR2 is YSYEKL.

The CDR3 loop reads CASRVDTEAFF. In DNA, the CDR3 is TGTGCCAGCAGGGTCGACACTGAAGCTTTCTTT. The chain is built from TRBV12-3 or TRBV12-4 and TRBJ1-1, with D hard to call. This CDR3 has 11 amino acids. Trimming removed 6 bases from V and 3 bases from J, with 5 bases in between.

This clonotype has just a few counts. DNA for the CDR3: TGTGCCAGCAGTTTGGAGCACCTCGGGGGAAACATTCAGTACTTC. It codes for CASSLEHLGGNIQYF. The chain couples TRBV27 to TRBJ2-4; tentative D call: TRBD2 (6 bases). Germline assignment: CDR1 MNHEY and CDR2 SMNVEV (reference sequence). Trimming took 3 bases from V and 6 from J, leaving 15 bases between them. This CDR3 is 15 amino acids long.

The chain has TRBV6-1 and TRBJ2-3; D possibly matches TRBD1 or TRBD2 (5 bases each). CDR3 length: 14 amino acids. V lost 7 bases and J lost 9, with 20 bases in between. The germline V gene has CDR1 MNHNS and CDR2 SASEGT. CDR3 nucleotide sequence: TGTGCCAGCACCCCCCAGCTCGGGGCTTGGACGCAGTATTTT. It specifies CASTPQLGAWTQYF.

The chain has TRBV6-1 and TRBJ2-2; D is unresolved. The V end lost 8 bases, the J end lost 1 base, and 11 bases lay between the germline ends. The CDR3 extends over 14 amino acids. CDR1 is MNHNS and CDR2 is SASEGT in the germline V gene. In DNA, the CDR3 is TGTGCCAGCGGGCAGCGTGGGAACACCGGGGAGCTGTTTTTT. It is translated as CASGQRGNTGELFF.

The chain combines TRBV7-2 with TRBJ1-2, with 12 bases matching TRBD1. Per germline, CDR1 SGHTA and CDR2 FQGNSA. Trimming cost V 5 bases and J 7 bases; bases outside gene matches: 5. The CDR3 runs 14 residues. CDR3 protein: CASSPGQGAFGYTF. CDR3 coding DNA: TGTGCCAGCAGCCCGGGACAGGGGGCTTTTGGCTACACCTTC.

This clonotype has ten or more counts. The chain employs TRBV12-3 or TRBV12-4 and TRBJ1-2, with D unresolved. Between the trimmed V and J ends, which lost 5 bases and 7 bases, there was a span of 20 bases. The CDR3 has 15 amino acids. The CDR3 DNA follows: TGTGCCAGCAGTCCCTCCGGAAGGATCGGTGGTGGCTACACCTTC. Its translation: CASSPSGRIGGGYTF.

In this sample, this clonotype turned up many times. J is TRBJ1-1 and V is TRBV9, with D tentatively TRBD1 (6 bases). Trimming pared 0 bases from V and 1 base from J, leaving 13 bases between. There are 16 residues in the CDR3. Germline V gene sequence: CDR1 SGDLS, CDR2 YYNGEE. The CDR3 bases are TGTGCCAGCAGCGTAGATCAGGGGTGGGCGAACACTGAAGCTTTCTTT. Its protein is CASSVDQGWANTEAFF.

The V and J genes are TRBV20-1 and TRBJ1-4, with D maybe TRBD1 (5 bases). This CDR3 spans 14 amino acids. V was clipped by 5 bases and J by 5 bases, with 15 bases between them. Germline V CDR1 and CDR2: DFQATT, SNEGSKA (reference sequence). The CDR3: CSAGAGASNEKLFF. The CDR3 DNA sequence: TGCAGTGCTGGGGCCGGGGCTTCGAATGAAAAACTGTTTTTT.

This clonotype has only a few counts. The chain combines TRBV7-9 with TRBJ2-7; 8 bases are a match to TRBD1. J lost 0 bases, V lost 5 bases, and 6 bases had no gene match. CDR1 and CDR2 (germline): SEHNR, FQNEAQ (reference sequence). The CDR3 extends over 15 amino acids. The CDR3 region is CASSETGAASYEQYF. CDR3 in DNA: TGTGCCAGCAGCGAGACAGGGGCCGCCTCCTACGAGCAGTACTTC.

Of note for this clonotype: A single base separates this from a much larger clone, so it may be a read error. The chain uses TRBV5-1 and TRBJ2-7; a weak D match, TRBD1 (6 bases). The CDR3 length is 15 residues. The V gene's germline CDR1 is SGHRS and CDR2 YFSETQ. CDR3 coding DNA: TGCGCCACCAGCTACCCAGGACAGCAACGCTACGAGCAGTACTTC. Encoded protein: CATSYPGQQRYEQYF.

DNA of the CDR3: TGCGCCAGCAGTCATCGTAAGACGGTTCTGGAAGGAAACACCATATATTTT. Protein: CASSHRKTVLEGNTIYF. This rearrangement joins TRBV10-1 to TRBJ1-3; D not certain. The CDR3 runs to 17 residues. V was cut by 5 bases and J by 4 bases, with 21 bases left in between. The germline CDR1 and CDR2 sequences are WNHNN and SYGVQD (reference sequence).